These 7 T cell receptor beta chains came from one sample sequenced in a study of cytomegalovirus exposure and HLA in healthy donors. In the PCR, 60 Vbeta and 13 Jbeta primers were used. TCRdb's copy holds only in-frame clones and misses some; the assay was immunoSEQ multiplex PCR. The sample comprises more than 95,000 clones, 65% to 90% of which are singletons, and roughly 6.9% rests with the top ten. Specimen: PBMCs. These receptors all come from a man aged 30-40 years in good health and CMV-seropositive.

This chain's CDR3 is CASSPSPRDTIYF. In nucleotides, the CDR3 is TGTGCCAGCTCACCTTCCCCGAGGGACACCATATATTTT. V and J are TRBV18 and TRBJ1-3, with unresolved D. Deletions cut 3 bases from V and 8 bases from J, with 11 bases between. CDR1 is KGHSH and CDR2 is LQKENI in the germline V gene. The CDR3 extends over 13 amino acids.

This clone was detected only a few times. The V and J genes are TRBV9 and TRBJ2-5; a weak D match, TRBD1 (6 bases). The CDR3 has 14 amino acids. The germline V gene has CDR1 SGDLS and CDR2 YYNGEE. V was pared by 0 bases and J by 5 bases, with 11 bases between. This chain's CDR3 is CASSVGGRQETQYF. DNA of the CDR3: TGTGCCAGCAGCGTAGGGGGGCGGCAGGAGACCCAGTACTTC. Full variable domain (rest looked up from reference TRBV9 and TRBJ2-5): DSGVTQTPKHLITATGQRVTLRCSPRSGDLSVYWYQQSLDQGLQFLIQYYNGEERAKGNILERFSAQQFPDLHSELNLSSLELGDSALYFCASSVGGRQETQYFGPGTRLLVL.

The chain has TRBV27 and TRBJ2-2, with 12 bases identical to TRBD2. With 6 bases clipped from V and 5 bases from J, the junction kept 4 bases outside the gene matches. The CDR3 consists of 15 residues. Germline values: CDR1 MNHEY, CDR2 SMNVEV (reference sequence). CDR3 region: CASRPGLAGTGELFF. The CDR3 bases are TGTGCCAGCAGACCCGGACTAGCGGGGACCGGGGAGCTGTTTTTT.

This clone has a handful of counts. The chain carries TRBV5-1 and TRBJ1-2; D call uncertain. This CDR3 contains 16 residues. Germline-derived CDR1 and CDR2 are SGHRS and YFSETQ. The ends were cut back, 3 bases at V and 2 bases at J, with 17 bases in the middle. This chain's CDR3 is CASSSFSAGFNYGYTF. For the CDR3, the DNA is TGCGCCAGCAGCTCCTTCTCGGCCGGGTTCAACTATGGCTACACCTTC.

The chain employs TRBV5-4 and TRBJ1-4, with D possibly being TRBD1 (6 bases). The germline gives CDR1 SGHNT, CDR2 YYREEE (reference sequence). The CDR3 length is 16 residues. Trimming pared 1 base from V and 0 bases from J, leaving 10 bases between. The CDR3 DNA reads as TGTGCCAGCAGCTTGAGGGGGGGAGCAACTAATGAAAAACTGTTTTTT. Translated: CASSLRGGATNEKLFF.

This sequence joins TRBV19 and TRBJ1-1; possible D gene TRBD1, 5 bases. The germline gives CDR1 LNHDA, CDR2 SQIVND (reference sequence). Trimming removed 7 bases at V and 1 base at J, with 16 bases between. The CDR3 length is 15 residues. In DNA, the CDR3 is TGTGCCAGTAAAACCAGGGAATTAACGAACACTGAAGCTTTCTTT. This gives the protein CASKTRELTNTEAFF.

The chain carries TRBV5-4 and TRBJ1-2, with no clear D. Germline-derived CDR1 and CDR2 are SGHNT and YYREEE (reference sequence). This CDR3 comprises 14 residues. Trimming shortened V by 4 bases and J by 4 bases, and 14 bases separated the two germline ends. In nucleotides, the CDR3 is TGTGCCAGCAGCCCCAGTGCGGCTAGCTATGGCTACACCTTC. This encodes CASSPSAASYGYTF.